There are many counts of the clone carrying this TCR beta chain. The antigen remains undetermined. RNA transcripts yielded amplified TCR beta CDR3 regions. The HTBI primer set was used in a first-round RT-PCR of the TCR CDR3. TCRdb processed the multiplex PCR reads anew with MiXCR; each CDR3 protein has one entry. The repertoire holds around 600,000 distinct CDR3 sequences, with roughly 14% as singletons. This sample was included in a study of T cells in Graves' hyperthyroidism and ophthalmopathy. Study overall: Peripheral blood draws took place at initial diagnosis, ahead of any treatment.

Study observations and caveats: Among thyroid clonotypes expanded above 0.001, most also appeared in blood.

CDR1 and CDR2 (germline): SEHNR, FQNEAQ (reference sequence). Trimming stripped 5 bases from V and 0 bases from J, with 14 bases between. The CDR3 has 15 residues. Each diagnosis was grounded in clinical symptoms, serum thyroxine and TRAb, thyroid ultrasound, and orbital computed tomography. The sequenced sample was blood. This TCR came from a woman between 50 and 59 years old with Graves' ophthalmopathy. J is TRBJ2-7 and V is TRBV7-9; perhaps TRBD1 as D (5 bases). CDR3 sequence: CASSPLGHSSYEQYF. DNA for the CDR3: TGTGCCAGCAGCCCCCTAGGACACAGCTCCTACGAGCAGTACTTC.